What follows describes a single T cell receptor (beta chain). No antigen is known for it. The sample is drawn from a study of vaccination effects on CD4 cells after COVID-19. Following a roughly ten-day culture, CD4+ T cells were purified. Two doses of either BNT162b2 or mRNA-1273 were given to each participant. Cultures received IL-2 medium that replaced half the medium on days 3 and 7. The CDR3 totals 16 residues. V was cut by 4 bases and J by 7 bases, with 21 bases left in between. The germline gives CDR1 KGHDR, CDR2 SFDVKD. Data came from immunoSEQ multiplex PCR; TCRdb stores just in-frame clones and leaves some out. The sample gives approximately 38,000 clones, 65% to 75% of which show up once; approximately 8% is in the top ten. Whole-study results and caveats: Healthy vaccinees had only 1 of 255 vaccine-induced clones cross-react with common cold coronaviruses.

This rearrangement joins TRBV24-1 to TRBJ1-2, with a tentative D call TRBD1 (6 bases). This receptor was obtained from a human donor who received a COVID-19 vaccine. The sample consisted of CD4+ T cells from PBMCs cultured without peptide, taken after COVID-19 vaccination. CDR3 in amino acids: CATSDQGTSVSRGYTF. Here the CDR3 DNA reads TGTGCCACCAGTGACCAGGGGACGTCGGTATCTCGTGGCTACACCTTC.